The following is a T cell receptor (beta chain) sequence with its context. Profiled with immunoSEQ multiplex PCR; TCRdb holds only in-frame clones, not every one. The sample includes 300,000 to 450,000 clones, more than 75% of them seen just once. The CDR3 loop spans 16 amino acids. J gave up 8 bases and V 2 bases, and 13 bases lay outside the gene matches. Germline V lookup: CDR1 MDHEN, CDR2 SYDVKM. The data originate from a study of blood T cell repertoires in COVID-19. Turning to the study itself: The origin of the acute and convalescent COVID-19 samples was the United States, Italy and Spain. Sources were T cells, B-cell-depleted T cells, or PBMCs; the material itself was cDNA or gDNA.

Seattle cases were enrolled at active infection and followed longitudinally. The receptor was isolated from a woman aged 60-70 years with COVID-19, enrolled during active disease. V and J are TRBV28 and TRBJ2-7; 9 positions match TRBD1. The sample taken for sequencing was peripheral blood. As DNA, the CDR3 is TGTGCCAGCAGTTTACGACCGGGACAGGGTGTTGATAAGCAGTACTTC. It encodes CASSLRPGQGVDKQYF.